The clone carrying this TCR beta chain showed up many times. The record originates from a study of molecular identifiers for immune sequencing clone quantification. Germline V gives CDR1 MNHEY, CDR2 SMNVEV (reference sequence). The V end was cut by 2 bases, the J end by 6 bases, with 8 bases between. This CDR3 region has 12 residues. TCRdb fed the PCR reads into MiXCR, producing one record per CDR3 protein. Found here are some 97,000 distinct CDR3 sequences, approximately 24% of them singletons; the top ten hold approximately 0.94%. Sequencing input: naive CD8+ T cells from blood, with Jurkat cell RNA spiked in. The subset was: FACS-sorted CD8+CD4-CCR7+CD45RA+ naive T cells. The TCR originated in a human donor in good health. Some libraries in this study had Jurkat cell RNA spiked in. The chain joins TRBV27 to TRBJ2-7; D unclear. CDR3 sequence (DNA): TGTGCCAGCAGTTTAGTGGGGTCCGAGCAGTACTTC. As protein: CASSLVGSEQYF.